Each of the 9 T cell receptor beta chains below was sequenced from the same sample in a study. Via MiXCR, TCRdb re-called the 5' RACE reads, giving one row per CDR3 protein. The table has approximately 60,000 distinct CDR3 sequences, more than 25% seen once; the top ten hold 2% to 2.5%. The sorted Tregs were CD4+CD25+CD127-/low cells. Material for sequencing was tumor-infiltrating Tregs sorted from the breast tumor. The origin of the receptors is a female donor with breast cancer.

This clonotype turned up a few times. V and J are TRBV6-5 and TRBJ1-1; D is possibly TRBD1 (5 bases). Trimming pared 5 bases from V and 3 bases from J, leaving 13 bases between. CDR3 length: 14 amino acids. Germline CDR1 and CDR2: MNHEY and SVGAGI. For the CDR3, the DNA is TGTGCCAGCAGTCGGGACGGATGGGACACTGAAGCTTTCTTT. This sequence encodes CASSRDGWDTEAFF.

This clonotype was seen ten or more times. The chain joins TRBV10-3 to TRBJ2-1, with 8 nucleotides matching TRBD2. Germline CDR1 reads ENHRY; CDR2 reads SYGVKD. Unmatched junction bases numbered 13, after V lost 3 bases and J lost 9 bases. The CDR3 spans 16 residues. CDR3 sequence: CAISDPSGGQLSEQFF. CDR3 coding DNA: TGTGCCATCAGTGACCCATCGGGAGGGCAATTGAGTGAGCAGTTCTTC.

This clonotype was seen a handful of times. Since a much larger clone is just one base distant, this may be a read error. DNA of the CDR3: TGTGCCAGCAGCTTAGACTACAGGGGGCCCTACGAGCTGTACTTC. Amino acids: CASSLDYRGPYELYF. The chain joins TRBV11-2 to TRBJ2-7; TRBD1 aligns across 9 bases. The CDR3 spans 15 residues. Germline V gives CDR1 SGHAT, CDR2 FQNNGV.

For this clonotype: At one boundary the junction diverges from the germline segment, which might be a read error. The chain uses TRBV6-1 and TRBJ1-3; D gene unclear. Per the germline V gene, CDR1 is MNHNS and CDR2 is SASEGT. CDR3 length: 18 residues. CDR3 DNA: TGTGCCAGCAGTTACTCGAGTTTTCCGAGCAGCTCTGGAAGCACCATATATTTT. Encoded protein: CASSYSSFPSSSGSTIYF.

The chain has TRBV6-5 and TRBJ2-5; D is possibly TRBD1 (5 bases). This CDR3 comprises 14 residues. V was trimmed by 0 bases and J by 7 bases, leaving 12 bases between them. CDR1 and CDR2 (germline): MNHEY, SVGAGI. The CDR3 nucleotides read TGTGCCAGCAGTTACTCCCAGGGTATCGGGACCCAGTACTTC. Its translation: CASSYSQGIGTQYF.

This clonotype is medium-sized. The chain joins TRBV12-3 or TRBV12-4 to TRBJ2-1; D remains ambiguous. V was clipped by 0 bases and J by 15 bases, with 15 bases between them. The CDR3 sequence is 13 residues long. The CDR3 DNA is TGTGCCAGCAGTTTAGCGGGGATCCAGGCGCGGTTCTTC. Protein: CASSLAGIQARFF.

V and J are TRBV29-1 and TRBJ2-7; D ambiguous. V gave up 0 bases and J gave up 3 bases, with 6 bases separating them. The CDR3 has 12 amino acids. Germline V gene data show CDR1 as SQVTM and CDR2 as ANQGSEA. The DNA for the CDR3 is TGCAGCGTTGAAGAGCCAGGCTACGAGCAGTACTTC. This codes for CSVEEPGYEQYF.

CDR3 nucleotides: TGTGCCAGCAGCCTCGGACTGTACACAGATACGCAGTATTTT. Protein: CASSLGLYTDTQYF. This chain joins TRBV7-3 and TRBJ2-3; a possible D gene is TRBD2 (5 bases). Germline CDR1 and CDR2: SGHTA and FQGTGA. This CDR3 contains 14 residues. V lost 5 bases, J lost 2 bases, and 11 bases lay in between.

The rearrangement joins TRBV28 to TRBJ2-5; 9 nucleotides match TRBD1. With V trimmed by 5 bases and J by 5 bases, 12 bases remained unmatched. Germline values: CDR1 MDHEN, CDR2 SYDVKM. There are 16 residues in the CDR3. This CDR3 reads CASSGDRRDRAETQYF. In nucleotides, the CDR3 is TGTGCCAGCAGTGGAGATAGAAGGGACAGGGCTGAGACCCAGTACTTC.